Reported below is one T cell receptor (beta chain). Its target antigen remains unknown. The record has no base qualities; no much larger clone is one base away. The germline V gene (reference sequence) sets CDR1 to DFQATT and CDR2 to SNEGSKA. From the cysteine through the phenylalanine, the CDR3 covers 11 amino acids. Of the read, only the CDR3 DNA is kept; its 33 bases are in frame from base 1. The trim is 2 bases for V and 0 bases for J, with a gap of 1 base between the germline ends. Patient enrollment in ICON started in the first half of 2016, and the final patient was enrolled in late 2018. From a subcohort of 76 patients, fresh tumor and matched uninvolved tissue were collected for in-depth immune analyses, including TCR sequencing. No cell sorting was done, and TCR sequencing was instead run on DNA isolated from bulk tissue. The immunoSEQ assay used for TCR sequencing gave the T-cell fraction in both tumor and uninvolved lung tissue. In the original analysis: For survival analysis, patients were split into high (upper tertile) and low (lower two tertiles) T-cell fraction groups and compared by log-rank test. Paired tumor versus uninvolved lung differences in T-cell fraction were tested with a signed-rank test. TCRdb took over this immuneACCESS table, retaining in-frame rearrangements with V and J assigned. Such tables are incomplete; in checked studies, under half of the missing clones stem from an unresolved V gene, and the remainder is unexplained. V and J calls and clone size follow that table, whereas D and trimming were derived from the DNA. The sample contains 24,000 or so clones, approximately 71% of them found a single time. Roughly 15% of the sample belongs to the ten largest clones.

The sample belongs to a study of tumor-infiltrating lymphocytes in localized non-small cell lung cancer (dated by TCRdb to the early 2020s). About the investigation overall: The cohort included patients whose samples were collected after neoadjuvant chemotherapy, as well as both smokers and never-smokers and several histologies. The overall ICON cohort was composed of under 190 surgical patients with localized non-small cell lung cancer whose tumors were resected. From each patient came resected tumor tissue plus uninvolved lung tissue from that same patient, and the uninvolved lung tissue was described as non-adjacent to the tumor. The paired tumor versus uninvolved lung comparison of immunoSEQ T-cell fraction included roughly 50 patients. Flow cytometry, multiplex immunofluorescence, RNA-seq, exome sequencing and proteomics were applied to the same patients as TCR sequencing, which was one of several integrated assays. Paper-wide results and their limitations: Assay coverage varied across patients depending on available tissue quantity, so only a subset of the cohort had TCR sequencing. TCRbeta sequencing supported higher T cell infiltration in tumors than in uninvolved lung tissue, consistent with immunofluorescence CD3 counts. The TCR-derived T-cell fraction showed no difference between the flow cytometry-defined immunotypes IM1 (good prognosis) and IM2 (poor prognosis). No association of tumor T-cell fraction from TCR sequencing with recurrence-free survival was found (p = 0.61). Because different pieces of the same tissue were used for different assays, technical variation could not be separated from intratumor heterogeneity.

Sequencing used lung tumor tissue. The sequence links TRBV20-1 to TRBJ1-1; no D gene can be assigned with confidence. The sequence came from a human donor with non-small cell lung cancer. The CDR3 region: CSARLNTEAFF. The sequenced DNA is TGCAGTGCTAGACTGAACACTGAAGCTTTCTTT.